This T cell receptor (beta chain) was sequenced in a study of OX40 agonist ivuxolimab in advanced cancers. Across the study: Patients were over 65% male with ages roughly 20 to 90, mean 60. Study findings and constraints: The antigen specificity of the peripheral T cells (those that were expanded) was not determined. Partial responders receiving 0.1-3.0 mg/kg showed among the lowest clonal expansion.

The repertoire was sequenced with immunoSEQ multiplex PCR; TCRdb's copy has only in-frame clones and lacks some. This sample has 55,000 to 75,000 clones; 91% occur once, and the top ten carry 3.5% to 4%. In germline, CDR1 is SSHAT, CDR2 FNYEAQ (reference sequence). The CDR3 sequence is 16 residues long. The junction had 8 bases not matched to a gene; V was cut back by 5 bases and J by 9 bases. Autoimmune disease history or systemic immunosuppression meant exclusion. Turning to this clone: Antigen unknown.

The V call is TRBV7-7, the J call TRBJ2-1; TRBD2 agrees at 15 bases. The material sequenced was CD4+ or CD8+ T cells sorted from blood, taken in a trial of the OX40 agonist ivuxolimab. The TCR was taken from an adult with an advanced solid tumor such as melanoma, head and neck, liver or kidney cancer. The CDR3 protein is CASSGGLAGGPGEQFF. The DNA of the CDR3 is TGTGCCAGCAGCGGTGGACTAGCGGGAGGGCCGGGTGAGCAGTTCTTC.